The 22 T cell receptor beta chains below come from one sample, sequenced in a study of T-cell memory formation after mild COVID-19. Each CDR3 protein is one row after TCRdb ran MiXCR on the 5' RACE reads. The sample yields under 300,000 distinct CDR3 sequences, roughly 18% seen once. The sample comprised PBMCs or a T cell subset sorted from them (not recorded which). These receptors all come from a man aged 18 to 29 who had mild COVID-19 (a few samples of this study predate the infection). Cell type and time point are not known.

This clonotype came up many times. The chain combines TRBV28 with TRBJ2-5; 8 nucleotides match TRBD1. Germline-derived CDR1 and CDR2 are MDHEN and SYDVKM. With 2 bases clipped from V and 5 bases from J, the junction kept 4 bases outside the gene matches. The CDR3 has 14 amino acids. As DNA, the CDR3 is TGTGCCAGCAGTTTACAGGGGGCATCGGAGACCCAGTACTTC. Translation gives CASSLQGASETQYF.

This clonotype was found a few times. The V call is TRBV6-5, the J call TRBJ2-7; D is unclear. Trimming cost V 5 bases and J 0 bases, with 11 bases left between them. Germline lookup yields CDR1 MNHEY and CDR2 SVGAGI. There are 14 residues in the CDR3. DNA of the CDR3: TGTGCCAGCAGTCCATCGTATAGCTCCTACGAGCAGTACGTC. Encoded protein: CASSPSYSSYEQYV.

CDR3 sequence (DNA): TGTGCCAGCAGCTGGCAGCAGGGAGTCCATGAGCAGTTCTTC. Encoded protein: CASSWQQGVHEQFF. The J gene is TRBJ2-1, the V gene TRBV7-2, with D perhaps TRBD1 or TRBD2 (5 bases each). This CDR3 is 14 amino acids long. Germline-derived CDR1 and CDR2 are SGHTA and FQGNSA. Trimming pared 4 bases from V and 8 bases from J, leaving 15 bases between.

Only a few counts were recorded for this clonotype. DNA of the CDR3: TGTGCCAGCAGCCTAGACACGCACACTGAAGCTTTCTTT. It specifies CASSLDTHTEAFF. The chain has TRBV14 and TRBJ1-1; D gene ambiguous. Germline CDR1 is SGHDN and CDR2 is FVKESK. Trimming took 4 bases from V and 3 from J, leaving 9 bases between them. This CDR3 contains 13 residues.

This clonotype was counted between two and nine times. V gene TRBV10-3 combines with J gene TRBJ2-5; 7 positions agree with TRBD1. This CDR3 has 13 residues. J was trimmed by 5 bases and V by 4 bases; bases with no gene match: 4. Germline V gives CDR1 ENHRY, CDR2 SYGVKD. CDR3 residues: CAISGQGSETQYF. Written as DNA, the CDR3 is TGTGCCATCAGTGGACAGGGCTCGGAGACCCAGTACTTC.

On this clonotype: A junction end diverges from the germline sequence, so it may reflect a read error. This chain links TRBV20-1 with TRBJ1-4; possible D gene TRBD1, 5 bases. CDR1 is DFQATT, CDR2 SNEGSKA, per germline (reference sequence). The CDR3 extends over 12 amino acids. The CDR3 region has the DNA TGCAGTGCTAGCCAGGGTGGGGAAAAACTGTCTTTT. Translating it yields CSASQGGEKLSF.

The V call is TRBV15, the J call TRBJ2-4; maybe TRBD2 (6 bases). Deletions cut 2 bases from V and 8 bases from J, with 19 bases between. The CDR3 length is 16 residues. Germline V gives CDR1 LNHNV, CDR2 YYDKDF (reference sequence). CDR3 in DNA: TGTGCCACCAGCAGATGGGGGACTCAAGGGTTTTACATTCAGTACTTC. Amino acid sequence: CATSRWGTQGFYIQYF.

The rearrangement links TRBV5-1 to TRBJ2-3; 8 bases line up with TRBD2. The germline V gene has CDR1 SGHRS and CDR2 YFSETQ. Trimming removed 4 bases from V and 2 bases from J; junction bases left unmatched: 9. The CDR3 has 16 amino acids. This chain's CDR3 is CASSLAGGTPTDTQYF. CDR3 coding DNA: TGCGCCAGCAGCCTGGCGGGGGGAACCCCCACAGATACGCAGTATTTT. The whole variable domain, filled in from reference TRBV5-1 and TRBJ2-3, reads KAGVTQTPRYLIKTRGQQVTLSCSPISGHRSVSWYQQTPGQGLQFLFEYFSETQRNKGNFPGRFSGRQFSNSRSEMNVSTLELGDSALYLCASSLAGGTPTDTQYFGPGTRLTVL.

This clonotype was seen many times. DNA for the CDR3: TGTGCCAGCAGCTTGAATAGCGGGGGGGCCGAGACCCAGTACTTC. This translates into CASSLNSGGAETQYF. This chain joins TRBV5-5 and TRBJ2-5, with 11 nucleotides matching TRBD2. J lost 5 bases, V lost 1 base, and 4 bases had no gene match. Germline V gene data show CDR1 as SGHKS and CDR2 as YYEKEE (reference sequence). The length of the CDR3 is 15 residues.

This clonotype was seen a few times. The CDR3 region is CASREGGFTEAFF. The CDR3 bases are TGCGCCAGCAGAGAGGGGGGATTCACTGAAGCTTTCTTT. The chain has TRBV5-1 and TRBJ1-1; TRBD1 might be the D (6 bases). Germline assignment: CDR1 SGHRS and CDR2 YFSETQ. This CDR3 comprises 13 residues. The V gene lost 5 bases and the J gene lost 4 bases, with 12 bases spanning the gap.

This clonotype was seen a few times. This chain links TRBV7-6 with TRBJ2-1; TRBD2 matches at 8 bases. CDR3 length: 15 residues. Germline CDR1 reads SGHVS; CDR2 reads FNYEAQ. The J segment lost 4 bases and the V segment lost 4 bases, leaving 6 bases of the junction unmatched. The CDR3 loop reads CASSSSGGHYNEQFF. The CDR3 DNA is TGTGCCAGCAGCTCCAGCGGGGGCCATTACAATGAGCAGTTCTTC.

The chain is built from TRBV11-1 and TRBJ2-2; D is possibly TRBD1 or TRBD2 (6 bases each). Deletions cut 3 bases from V and 2 bases from J, with 13 bases between. Germline-derived CDR1 and CDR2 are SGHAT and FQDESV (reference sequence). CDR3 length equals 16 residues. The CDR3 spells CASSFNVGGNTGELFF. Here the CDR3 DNA reads TGTGCCAGCAGCTTTAACGTGGGGGGCAACACCGGGGAGCTGTTTTTT.

The chain carries TRBV6-5 and TRBJ2-1, with TRBD1 as a possible D gene (6 bases). Trimming took 5 bases from V and 7 from J, leaving 15 bases between them. CDR3 length: 14 residues. CDR1 and CDR2 from the germline V gene are MNHEY and SVGAGI. The CDR3 region has the DNA TGTGCCAGCAGTCAGTTCCTCAGGGGAAATGAGCAGTTCTTC. Translating it yields CASSQFLRGNEQFF.

The chain is built from TRBV28 and TRBJ1-1; D may be TRBD1 (6 bases). In germline, CDR1 is MDHEN, CDR2 SYDVKM. The ends were cut back, 5 bases at V and 0 bases at J, with 10 bases in the middle. The CDR3 extends over 14 amino acids. The CDR3 region is CASSPGTMNTEAFF. As DNA, the CDR3 is TGTGCCAGCAGTCCTGGGACAATGAACACTGAAGCTTTCTTT. Drawing the rest from reference TRBV28 and TRBJ1-1, the complete variable domain is DVKVTQSSRYLVKRTGEKVFLECVQDMDHENMFWYRQDPGLGLRLIYFSYDVKMKEKGDIPEGYSVSREKKERFSLILESASTNQTSMYLCASSPGTMNTEAFFGQGTRLTVV.

The chain uses TRBV6-1 and TRBJ2-3; D is unclear. The germline V and J ends were trimmed by 11 bases and 6 bases, with 18 bases remaining between them. The CDR3 length is 13 residues. Germline CDR1 reads MNHNS; CDR2 reads SASEGT. CDR3 region: CAARLVMSDTQYF. CDR3 nucleotides: TGTGCCGCCCGTCTAGTGATGTCGGATACGCAGTATTTT.

The genes are TRBV21-1 and TRBJ2-6; the table's D gene call, TRBD1, was not cross checked with the DNA. TRBV21-1 is a pseudogene segment. The CDR3 sequence is 16 residues long. The CDR3 here is CASSKAAGSGANVLTF. The DNA for the CDR3 is TGTGCCAGCAGCAAAGCAGCAGGGTCTGGGGCCAACGTCCTGACTTTC.

This clonotype was counted at least ten times. The chain couples TRBV4-3 to TRBJ2-3; 7 bases fit TRBD1. The germline V gene encodes CDR1 LGHNA and CDR2 YSLEER. CDR3 length: 15 amino acids. Trimming removed 4 bases from V and 1 base from J; junction bases left unmatched: 5. As DNA, the CDR3 is TGCGCCAGCAGCCGACGACAGGGCGGCACAGATACGCAGTATTTT. This codes for CASSRRQGGTDTQYF.

The genes are TRBV12-3 or TRBV12-4 and TRBJ2-7; 7 bases fit TRBD1. The trim removed 5 bases at V and 3 bases at J, leaving 4 bases unmatched. The CDR3 totals 13 residues. CDR3 region: CASSVDRDYEQYV. CDR3 DNA sequence: TGTGCCAGCAGTGTCGACAGGGACTACGAGCAGTACGTC.

This clonotype was seen more than once but under ten times. The J gene is TRBJ2-5, the V gene TRBV7-2; D is possibly TRBD2 (5 bases). Deletions cut 5 bases from V and 2 bases from J, with 12 bases between. Germline V lookup: CDR1 SGHTA, CDR2 FQGNSA. The CDR3 consists of 14 residues. As DNA, the CDR3 is TGTGCCAGCAGCCTAACTAGGGAACAAGAGACCCAGTACTTC. It encodes CASSLTREQETQYF.

The CDR3 DNA reads as TGTGCCAGTAGTCCCCTTCCCGGGACAGGGGGATCCTACAATGAGCAGTTCTTC. This gives the protein CASSPLPGTGGSYNEQFF. The genes are TRBV19 and TRBJ2-1, with TRBD1 matching 11 bases. Per germline, CDR1 LNHDA and CDR2 SQIVND (reference sequence). V shed 5 bases and J 1 base; nucleotides not matched to a gene: 10. There are 18 residues in the CDR3.

The chain recombines TRBV7-9 with TRBJ1-2; tentative D call: TRBD1 (6 bases). Germline-derived CDR1 and CDR2 are SEHNR and FQNEAQ (reference sequence). This CDR3 comprises 12 residues. Between the trimmed V and J ends, which lost 3 bases and 9 bases, there was a span of 11 bases. The CDR3 nucleotides are TGTGCCAGCAGCTTGGGGGGGGCTAGCTACACCTTC. It is translated as CASSLGGASYTF. Looking up the rest from reference TRBV7-9 and TRBJ1-2 gives the full variable domain: DTGVSQNPRHKITKRGQNVTFRCDPISEHNRLYWYRQTLGQGPEFLTYFQNEAQLEKSRLLSDRFSAERPKGSFSTLEIQRTEQGDSAMYLCASSLGGASYTFGSGTRLTVV.

The chain has TRBV5-6 and TRBJ2-7; 9 positions match TRBD1. The germline gives CDR1 SGHDT, CDR2 YYEEEE. CDR3 length: 17 residues. Losses at the gene ends were 4 bases for V and 0 bases for J; bases not matched to a gene: 11. CDR3 coding DNA: TGTGCCAGCAGCCCCCCCGGGACAGGGACCCTCTCCTACGAGCAGTACTTC. Amino acids: CASSPPGTGTLSYEQYF. Full variable domain (missing parts from reference TRBV5-6 and TRBJ2-7): DAGVTQSPTHLIKTRGQQVTLRCSPKSGHDTVSWYQQALGQGPQFIFQYYEEEERQRGNFPDRFSGHQFPNYSSELNVNALLLGDSALYLCASSPPGTGTLSYEQYFGPGTRLTVT.